Listed below are T cell receptor beta chains from one sample, sequenced in a study of T-cell reconstitution after alpha-beta-depleted transplantation in children. TCRdb itself ran the PCR reads through MiXCR, one entry per CDR3 protein. The table shows about 540,000 distinct CDR3 sequences, with 25% to 30% occurring only once. Sequences were derived from PBMCs, sampled before TCRalphabeta/CD19-depleted stem cell transplant. These receptors were taken from a boy in the first two years of life with Wiskott-Aldrich syndrome, due to receive a stem cell transplant. The CDR3 runs from the conserved cysteine through the conserved F or W. D genes are given only for firm matches. Size is stated for part of the rows, as once, few or many counts, or as a class when the clone is expanded.

j_call d_call clone_size v_call cdr3_nt cdr3_aa
TRBJ2-5 NA NA TRBV20-1 TGCAGTGCTAGAGATGTGGGGTGGGTAGAGACCCAGTACTTC CSARDVGWVETQYF
TRBJ2-7 NA NA TRBV29-1 TGCAGCGTGCGGGACACTTCGTACGAGCAGTACTTC CSVRDTSYEQYF
TRBJ2-1 NA few TRBV3-1 TGTGCCAGCAGCGGACGTCTCTACAATGAGCAGTTCTTC CASSGRLYNEQFF
TRBJ1-5 NA NA TRBV20-1 TGCAGTGCTAGGGCCCCCGGGACGAGGAATCAGCCCCAGCATTTT CSARAPGTRNQPQHF
TRBJ1-1 NA few TRBV5-1 TGCGCCAGCAGCTTAACAGGGTCACACACTGAAGCTTTCTTT CASSLTGSHTEAFF
TRBJ1-2 NA NA TRBV5-1 TGCGCCAGCAGCTTGGTAACAACTAACTATGGCTACACCTTC CASSLVTTNYGYTF
TRBJ2-7 NA few TRBV5-1 TGCGCCAGCAGCTTGGATGGGTTGGCTAGATGGGGAGCGGACGAGCAGTACTTC CASSLDGLARWGADEQYF
TRBJ2-2 NA NA TRBV25-1 TGTGCCAGCAGTGAATTCCTCCTCACCGGGGAGCTGTTTTTT CASSEFLLTGELFF
TRBJ2-1 TRBD2 few TRBV14 TGTGCCAGCAGCCAGACTAGCGGGAGGGCCCACAATGAGCAGTTCTTC CASSQTSGRAHNEQFF
TRBJ1-1 TRBD1 few TRBV12-3/TRBV12-4 TGTGCGATCACGGGACAGAGGGTAAACACTGAAGCTTTCTTT CAITGQRVNTEAFF
TRBJ1-5 NA few TRBV5-1 TGCGCCAGCAGCTTAACACCCGGAAACAATCAGCCCCAGCATTTT CASSLTPGNNQPQHF
TRBJ2-4 NA few TRBV28 TGTGCCAGCAGTTTATCGCCCTCCTTAAACATTCAGTACTTC CASSLSPSLNIQYF
TRBJ2-3 NA few TRBV5-1 TGCGCCAGCAGCTTAAGTTCGGTAGGCCCAGATACGCAGTATTTT CASSLSSVGPDTQYF
TRBJ2-2 TRBD2 few TRBV6-5 TGTGCCAGCAGTTACTCGCGGGGGGGAGAGTCCACCGGGGAGCTGTTTTTT CASSYSRGGESTGELFF
TRBJ2-5 NA NA TRBV27 TGTGCCAGCAACGACCAGGCGGGATCTGAGACCCAGTACTTC CASNDQAGSETQYF
TRBJ1-2 NA NA TRBV28 TGTGCCAGCAGCCCCGACCAGGGCTATGGCTACACCTTC CASSPDQGYGYTF
TRBJ2-5 NA NA TRBV9 TGTGCCAGCAGCGTAGTTTCGACCTCAGAGACCCAGTACTTC CASSVVSTSETQYF
TRBJ2-1 NA NA TRBV20-1 TGCAGTGCTAGAGATCCTGGGGGTCCCTACAATGAGCAGTTCTTC CSARDPGGPYNEQFF
TRBJ1-4 NA NA TRBV7-9 TGTGCCAGCAGCTTAGGGGGGGCGGAAAAACTGTTTTTT CASSLGGAEKLFF
TRBJ2-1 NA NA TRBV20-1 TGCAGTGCTAGTGGACTGCTAAACAATGAGCAGTTCTTC CSASGLLNNEQFF
TRBJ2-7 TRBD2 NA TRBV3-1 TGTGCCAGCAGCCAAGGACCGAATAGCGGGAGATCCTACGAGCAGTACTTC CASSQGPNSGRSYEQYF
TRBJ2-4 NA NA TRBV12-3/TRBV12-4 TGTGCCAGCAGTTTAGCCGACAGAGCCAAAAACATTCAGTACTTC CASSLADRAKNIQYF
TRBJ1-5 NA NA TRBV2 TGTGCCAGCAGAGAATACAGGGGCAATCAGCCCCAGCATTTT CASREYRGNQPQHF
TRBJ2-2 NA NA TRBV24-1 TGTGCCACCAGTGACCCCGGAGGGGACAGAGCCGGGGAGCTGTTTTTT CATSDPGGDRAGELFF
TRBJ1-1 NA NA TRBV7-2 TGTGCCAGCAGCTTACAAGGGGGGATGAACACTGAAGCTTTCTTT CASSLQGGMNTEAFF
TRBJ2-1 NA many TRBV20-1 TGCAGTGCTAGAGATTGGATGGCCCTTACCTCCTACAATGAGCAGTTCTTC CSARDWMALTSYNEQFF
TRBJ2-1 TRBD2 few TRBV4-1 TGCGCCAGCAGCTATCTACTAGCGGGAGGGTACAATGAGCAGTTCTTC CASSYLLAGGYNEQFF
TRBJ2-7 NA NA TRBV2 TGTGCCAGCAGCCGAGAGGAGTGGGTCTACGAGCAGTACTTC CASSREEWVYEQYF
TRBJ1-4 TRBD1 NA TRBV12-3/TRBV12-4 TGTGCCAGCAGCCTGGACACAGGGGGCGGAAATGAAAAACTGTTTTTT CASSLDTGGGNEKLFF
TRBJ2-1 TRBD2 many TRBV12-3/TRBV12-4 TGTGCCAGCGGACTAGCGGGATGGGAAGAGCAGTTCTTC CASGLAGWEEQFF
TRBJ2-7 TRBD1 NA TRBV20-1 TGCAGTGCCGAGACAGGGCGGACCTACGAGCAGTACTTC CSAETGRTYEQYF
TRBJ2-1 NA few TRBV3-1 TGTGCCAGCAGCCGAAGACTAGGGTCAAACAATGAGCAGTTCTTC CASSRRLGSNNEQFF
TRBJ1-3 TRBD1 NA TRBV6-1 TGTGCCAGCAGTGGGGGACAGGGGGCTTCCGGAAACACCATATATTTT CASSGGQGASGNTIYF
TRBJ2-3 NA few TRBV5-1 TGCGCCAGCAGCTTGGGCGGGCCCAGATCGACAGATACGCAGTATTTT CASSLGGPRSTDTQYF
TRBJ2-7 TRBD2 NA TRBV27 TGTGCCAGCAGTCAGGTCGGGACTAGCGGCTACGAGCAGTACTTC CASSQVGTSGYEQYF
TRBJ2-7 NA NA TRBV5-1 TGCGCCAGCAAGGCGGACAGCACCTACGAGCAGTACTTC CASKADSTYEQYF
TRBJ2-3 NA few TRBV12-3/TRBV12-4 TGTGCCAGCAGCAATACCGGCACAGATACGCAGTATTTT CASSNTGTDTQYF